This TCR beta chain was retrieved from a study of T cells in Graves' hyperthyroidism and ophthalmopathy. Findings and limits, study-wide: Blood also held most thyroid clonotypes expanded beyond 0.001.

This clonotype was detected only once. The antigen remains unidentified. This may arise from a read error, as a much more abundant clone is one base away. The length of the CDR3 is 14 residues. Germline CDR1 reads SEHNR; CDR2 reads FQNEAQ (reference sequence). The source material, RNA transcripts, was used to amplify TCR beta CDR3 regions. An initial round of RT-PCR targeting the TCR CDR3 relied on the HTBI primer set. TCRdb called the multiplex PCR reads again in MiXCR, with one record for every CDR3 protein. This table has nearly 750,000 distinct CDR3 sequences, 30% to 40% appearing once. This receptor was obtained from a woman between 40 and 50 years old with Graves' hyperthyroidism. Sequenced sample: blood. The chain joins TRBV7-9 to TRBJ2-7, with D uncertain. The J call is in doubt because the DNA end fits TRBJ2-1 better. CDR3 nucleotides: TGTGCCAGCAGCTTTGTACAGCTCTCCTACGAGCAGTTCTTC. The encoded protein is CASSFVQLSYEQFF.